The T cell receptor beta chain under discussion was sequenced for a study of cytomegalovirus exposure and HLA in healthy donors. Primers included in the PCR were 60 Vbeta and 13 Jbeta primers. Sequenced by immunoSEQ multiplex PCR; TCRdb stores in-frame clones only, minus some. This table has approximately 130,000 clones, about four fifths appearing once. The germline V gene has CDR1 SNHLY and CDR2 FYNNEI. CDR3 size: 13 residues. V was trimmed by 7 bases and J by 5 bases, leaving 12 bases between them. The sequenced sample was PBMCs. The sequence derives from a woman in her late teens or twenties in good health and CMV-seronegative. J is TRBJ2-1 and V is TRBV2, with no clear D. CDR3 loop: CASIPGWHNEQFF. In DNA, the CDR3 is TGTGCCAGCATCCCAGGTTGGCACAATGAGCAGTTCTTC. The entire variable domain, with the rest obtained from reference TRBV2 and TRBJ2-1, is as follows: EPEVTQTPSHQVTQMGQEVILRCVPISNHLYFYWYRQILGQKVEFLVSFYNNEISEKSEIFDDQFSVERPDGSNFTLKIRSTKLEDSAMYFCASIPGWHNEQFFGPGTRLTVL.